Shown below are 30 T cell receptor beta chains from a single sample sequenced in a study of T-cell memory formation after mild COVID-19. TCRdb processed the 5' RACE reads anew with MiXCR; each CDR3 protein has one entry. The data contain 350,000 to 500,000 distinct CDR3 sequences, around a quarter of them singletons. Sequenced: PBMCs or a T cell subset sorted from them (not recorded which). These receptors all come from an adult woman who had mild COVID-19 (a few samples of this study predate the infection). Cell type and time point are not known.

This clonotype was found a few times. V and J are TRBV7-6 and TRBJ2-3; 7 nucleotides line up with TRBD2. Germline V lookup: CDR1 SGHVS, CDR2 FNYEAQ. CDR3 size: 16 residues. After removal of 4 bases from V and 1 base from J, the junction contained 8 bases not matched to a gene. The CDR3 sequence: CASSSSTGRGTDTQYF. Here the CDR3 DNA reads TGTGCCAGCAGCTCCTCTACGGGGAGGGGCACAGATACGCAGTATTTT. Based on the CDR3 plus reference TRBV7-6 and TRBJ2-3, the full variable domain is GAGVSQSPRYKVTKRGQDVALRCDPISGHVSLYWYRQALGQGPEFLTYFNYEAQQDKSGLPNDRFSAERPEGSISTLTIQRTEQRDSAMYRCASSSSTGRGTDTQYFGPGTRLTVL.

There are a few counts of this clonotype. The rearrangement links TRBV20-1 to TRBJ1-4; maybe TRBD1 (5 bases). Germline lookup yields CDR1 DFQATT and CDR2 SNEGSKA (reference sequence). V gave up 6 bases and J gave up 8 bases, with 10 bases separating them. The CDR3 length is 11 residues. CDR3 coding DNA: TGCAGTGCCGGGTGGGACGAAAAACTGTTTTTT. Residues: CSAGWDEKLFF.

This clonotype was observed a handful of times. The rearrangement uses TRBV7-2 and TRBJ2-7; possible D gene TRBD1, 7 bases. Germline loops: CDR1 SGHTA, CDR2 FQGNSA. The CDR3 totals 18 residues. Trimming took off 1 base at V and 4 bases at J, with 23 bases between the two ends. CDR3: CASSLVFGRQGSLYEQYF. The CDR3 DNA follows: TGTGCCAGCAGCTTAGTGTTCGGGAGACAGGGTTCTTTGTACGAGCAGTACTTC.

This clonotype came up a few times. The chain recombines TRBV7-9 with TRBJ1-1; maybe TRBD1 (5 bases). V lost 4 bases and J lost 14, with 11 bases in between. The CDR3 has 10 amino acids. The germline CDR1 and CDR2 sequences are SEHNR and FQNEAQ (reference sequence). The CDR3: CASSSTGRFF. CDR3 sequence (DNA): TGTGCCAGCAGCTCAACGGGACGGTTCTTT. Full variable domain (missing parts from reference TRBV7-9 and TRBJ1-1): DTGVSQNPRHKITKRGQNVTFRCDPISEHNRLYWYRQTLGQGPEFLTYFQNEAQLEKSRLLSDRFSAERPKGSFSTLEIQRTEQGDSAMYLCASSSTGRFFGQGTRLTVV.

There are many counts of this clonotype. This chain connects TRBV7-8 to TRBJ2-1; 12 bases fit TRBD2. CDR3 size: 17 residues. Trimming at V came to 3 bases and at J to 7 bases, leaving 10 bases not matched to a gene. Germline V gives CDR1 SGHVS, CDR2 FQNEAQ. The CDR3 DNA sequence: TGTGCCAGCAGCTTGAGCCCTAGCGGGAGGGCCGTGAATGAGCAGTTCTTC. Its translation is CASSLSPSGRAVNEQFF. Supplemented by reference TRBV7-8 and TRBJ2-1, the full variable domain reads GAGVSQSPRYKVAKRGQDVALRCDPISGHVSLFWYQQALGQGPEFLTYFQNEAQLDKSGLPSDRFFAERPEGSVSTLKIQRTQQEDSAVYLCASSLSPSGRAVNEQFFGPGTRLTVL.

This chain connects TRBV12-3 or TRBV12-4 to TRBJ2-7, with a tentative D call TRBD2 (6 bases). There are 14 residues in the CDR3. V dropped 6 bases and J dropped 6 bases, with 18 bases sitting between them. The CDR3 sequence: CASSSGSTGREQYF. CDR3 DNA: TGTGCCAGCAGCTCCGGGAGCACCGGGCGCGAGCAGTACTTC.

V usage is TRBV9 and J usage is TRBJ1-5; D may be TRBD1 (6 bases). V lost 0 bases, J lost 5 bases, and 12 bases lay in between. In germline, CDR1 is SGDLS, CDR2 YYNGEE. The CDR3 loop spans 15 amino acids. CDR3 sequence (DNA): TGTGCCAGCAGCGTAGGAACAGGGAGCCATCAGCCCCAGCATTTT. Amino acids: CASSVGTGSHQPQHF.

The rearrangement uses TRBV20-1 and TRBJ2-7; D is undetermined. Germline V gene sequence: CDR1 DFQATT, CDR2 SNEGSKA (reference sequence). The CDR3 totals 14 residues. V was trimmed by 1 base and J by 6 bases, leaving 16 bases between them. The CDR3 loop is CSARAPDKLLEQYF. The CDR3 nucleotides read TGCAGTGCTAGAGCCCCAGACAAGTTACTCGAGCAGTACTTC.

This clonotype was counted at least ten times. The chain employs TRBV5-1 and TRBJ2-7, with 8 bases matching TRBD1. The germline CDR1 and CDR2 sequences are SGHRS and YFSETQ. This CDR3 contains 14 residues. The V gene end was trimmed by 0 bases and the J gene end by 3 bases; junction bases not matched to a gene: 2. DNA of the CDR3: TGCGCCAGCAGCTTGGTCACAGGGGGCTACGAGCAGTACTTC. Translation gives CASSLVTGGYEQYF.

The chain employs TRBV19 and TRBJ2-6, with D maybe TRBD1 (5 bases). Germline CDR1 LNHDA, CDR2 SQIVND (reference sequence). The CDR3 length is 14 residues. The DNA for the CDR3 is TGTGGAGGACAAGTCGACTCTGGGGCCAACGTCCTGACTTTC. Protein product: CGGQVDSGANVLTF.

The V gene is TRBV20-1, the J gene TRBJ2-5; D perhaps matches TRBD1 (5 bases). With 1 base removed from V and 2 bases from J, the gap between germline ends came to 14 bases. Looked up from germline, CDR1 is DFQATT and CDR2 is SNEGSKA (reference sequence). The CDR3 spans 15 residues. CDR3 bases: TGCAGTGCTAGAGCCTTAGGGGCTGGTCAAGAGACCCAGTACTTC. Protein product: CSARALGAGQETQYF.

This chain connects TRBV7-9 to TRBJ2-7, with 8 positions matching TRBD2. V was pared by 3 bases and J by 5 bases, with 3 bases of the junction left unmatched. The CDR3 spans 13 residues. Germline lookup yields CDR1 SEHNR and CDR2 FQNEAQ (reference sequence). The CDR3 sequence is CASSFGGVDEQYF. The CDR3, as DNA: TGTGCCAGCAGCTTCGGGGGGGTGGACGAGCAGTACTTC.

This chain joins TRBV18 and TRBJ2-7; the D is unclear. This CDR3 comprises 12 residues. V lost 3 bases, J lost 6 bases, and 9 bases lay in between. Per germline, CDR1 KGHSH and CDR2 LQKENI. The CDR3 sequence is CASSPLSREQYF. As DNA, the CDR3 is TGTGCCAGCTCACCTCTCTCGCGCGAGCAGTACTTC.

The gene calls are TRBV5-6 and TRBJ1-1; unclear D gene. Deletions cut 6 bases from V and 1 base from J, with 10 bases between. Looked up from germline, CDR1 is SGHDT and CDR2 is YYEEEE. CDR3 length: 13 amino acids. The CDR3 sequence is CASNVGTNTEAFF. The DNA of the CDR3 is TGTGCCAGCAACGTCGGAACGAACACTGAAGCTTTCTTT.

This clonotype has a handful of counts. The chain uses TRBV28 and TRBJ2-5; 7 bases are shared with TRBD2. V trimming: 2 bases; J trimming: 4 bases; junction bases outside the gene matches: 1. The CDR3 consists of 13 residues. Germline CDR1 is MDHEN and CDR2 is SYDVKM. The CDR3 sequence: CASSLLAAETQYF. The DNA for the CDR3 is TGTGCCAGCAGTTTACTAGCGGCAGAGACCCAGTACTTC.

The chain uses TRBV24-1 and TRBJ2-5; 9 bases align to TRBD1. This CDR3 region has 15 residues. In germline, CDR1 is KGHDR, CDR2 SFDVKD. The ends lost 4 bases at V and 4 bases at J; junction bases unmatched: 6. For the CDR3, the DNA is TGTGCCACCAGTGACCCGACAGGGGGGGTAGAGACCCAGTACTTC. It yields the protein CATSDPTGGVETQYF.

This chain uses TRBV7-2 with TRBJ2-5, with 7 bases that match TRBD2. Germline assignment: CDR1 SGHTA and CDR2 FQGNSA. J gave up 5 bases and V 1 base, and 4 bases lay outside the gene matches. The CDR3 loop spans 14 amino acids. CDR3 protein: CASSLGAGEETQYF. CDR3 nucleotides: TGTGCCAGCAGCTTAGGGGCGGGAGAGGAGACCCAGTACTTC.

This clonotype came up a few times. The CDR3 DNA reads TGTGCCAGCAGCGTCCCGGGGGAGGAAAAACTGTTTTTT. Encoded protein: CASSVPGEEKLFF. The chain combines TRBV28 with TRBJ1-4, with a possible D match to TRBD1 (5 bases). Trimming shortened V by 6 bases and J by 8 bases, and 13 bases separated the two germline ends. From germline, CDR1 is MDHEN and CDR2 SYDVKM. The CDR3 spans 13 residues.

This clonotype was observed many times. The chain joins TRBV5-6 to TRBJ1-5; 7 bases match TRBD1. Germline V gene data show CDR1 as SGHDT and CDR2 as YYEEEE. The CDR3 contains 15 residues. The V gene end was trimmed by 4 bases and the J gene end by 8 bases; junction bases not matched to a gene: 12. The CDR3 DNA reads TGTGCCAGCAGCACCCTGGACAGGACCTGGGAGCCCCAGCATTTT. Protein product: CASSTLDRTWEPQHF.

This clonotype was counted between two and nine times. The chain links TRBV7-2 to TRBJ1-6; TRBD1 matches 7 bases. The germline gives CDR1 SGHTA, CDR2 FQGNSA. V shed 1 base and J 6 bases; nucleotides not matched to a gene: 3. CDR3 length equals 15 residues. CDR3 bases: TGTGCCAGCAGCTTAGGGGACAGTATTAATTCACCCCTCCACTTT. Residues: CASSLGDSINSPLHF.

This clonotype occurred a few times. The chain recombines TRBV10-3 with TRBJ1-2; no definite D call. The germline CDR1 and CDR2 sequences are ENHRY and SYGVKD. The CDR3 spans 11 residues. V lost 8 bases and J lost 4, with 8 bases in between. CDR3 residues: CAIGYSYGYTF. The CDR3 nucleotides read TGTGCCATCGGCTACAGCTATGGCTACACCTTC.

The rearrangement uses TRBV27 and TRBJ2-7; 8 bases agree with TRBD2. J gave up 5 bases and V 4 bases, and 4 bases lay outside the gene matches. Germline assignment: CDR1 MNHEY and CDR2 SMNVEV (reference sequence). This CDR3 has 13 residues. The CDR3 loop is CASSSGLAHEQYF. The DNA for the CDR3 is TGTGCCAGCAGTTCTGGACTAGCCCACGAGCAGTACTTC.

This clonotype showed up many times. The V call is TRBV7-2, the J call TRBJ2-4; D is unresolved. The CDR3 has 11 amino acids. Germline CDR1 and CDR2: SGHTA and FQGNSA. Trimming cost V 5 bases and J 13 bases, with 12 bases left between them. As DNA, the CDR3 is TGTGCCAGCAGCACCTTAGGGCCCCAGTACTTC. Translating gives CASSTLGPQYF.

V is TRBV20-1 and J is TRBJ2-3; 11 positions match TRBD2. Losses at the gene ends were 6 bases for V and 2 bases for J; bases not matched to a gene: 4. This CDR3 region has 14 residues. Germline values: CDR1 DFQATT, CDR2 SNEGSKA (reference sequence). Here the CDR3 DNA reads TGCAGTGCCCTGACTAGCGGGAACACAGATACGCAGTATTTT. Translation: CSALTSGNTDTQYF.

The chain combines TRBV7-8 with TRBJ2-1, with 16 bases that match TRBD2. This CDR3 has 21 amino acids. The trim removed 3 bases at V and 4 bases at J, leaving 15 bases unmatched. Per germline, CDR1 SGHVS and CDR2 FQNEAQ. The chain's CDR3 is CASSFDPRTGLAGGSYNEQFF. CDR3 DNA sequence: TGTGCCAGCAGCTTCGATCCCCGCACGGGACTAGCGGGAGGGTCGTACAATGAGCAGTTCTTC. Together with reference TRBV7-8 and TRBJ2-1, the CDR3 gives the full variable domain: GAGVSQSPRYKVAKRGQDVALRCDPISGHVSLFWYQQALGQGPEFLTYFQNEAQLDKSGLPSDRFFAERPEGSVSTLKIQRTQQEDSAVYLCASSFDPRTGLAGGSYNEQFFGPGTRLTVL.

The genes are TRBV4-3 and TRBJ2-3, with 16 bases aligning to TRBD2. CDR3 length: 20 amino acids. Trimming took 2 bases from V and 0 from J; bases not matched to a gene: 8. Germline assignment: CDR1 LGHNA and CDR2 YSLEER. CDR3 loop: CASSQPSGTSGRVSTDTQYF. In DNA form, the CDR3 reads TGCGCCAGCAGCCAACCTTCCGGGACTAGCGGGAGGGTTAGCACAGATACGCAGTATTTT.

This clonotype was counted between two and nine times. The chain employs TRBV12-3 or TRBV12-4 and TRBJ2-7; D not resolved. Trimming shortened V by 1 base and J by 6 bases, and 7 bases separated the two germline ends. This CDR3 has 12 residues. The CDR3 loop is CASSLGSIEQYF. The DNA of the CDR3 is TGTGCCAGCAGTTTAGGAAGCATCGAGCAGTACTTC.

This chain uses TRBV29-1 with TRBJ2-2; no definite D call. The germline CDR1 and CDR2 sequences are SQVTM and ANQGSEA. The CDR3 contains 12 residues. V was trimmed by 7 bases and J by 3 bases, leaving 9 bases between them. The CDR3 DNA sequence: TGCAGCGCTCATCGGGACACCGGGGAGCTGTTTTTT. Translating it yields CSAHRDTGELFF.

There are a few counts of this clonotype. V gene TRBV19 combines with J gene TRBJ1-2; D not resolved. Germline-derived CDR1 and CDR2 are LNHDA and SQIVND (reference sequence). V was shortened by 6 bases and J by 5 bases, with 7 bases between the two germline ends. The CDR3 spans 11 residues. The CDR3 loop reads CASRSAYGYTF. The CDR3, as DNA: TGTGCCAGTAGATCGGCTTATGGCTACACCTTC.

The V and J genes are TRBV7-8 and TRBJ1-2; 9 nucleotides align to TRBD1. The CDR3 spans 15 residues. Germline V gene sequence: CDR1 SGHVS, CDR2 FQNEAQ. V gave up 4 bases and J gave up 4 bases; unmatched junction bases: 7. The CDR3 region has the DNA TGTGCCAGCAGCTCCGATATGGACAGGGGCTATGGCTACACCTTC. It is translated as CASSSDMDRGYGYTF. The full variable domain, rest sourced from reference TRBV7-8 and TRBJ1-2, is GAGVSQSPRYKVAKRGQDVALRCDPISGHVSLFWYQQALGQGPEFLTYFQNEAQLDKSGLPSDRFFAERPEGSVSTLKIQRTQQEDSAVYLCASSSDMDRGYGYTFGSGTRLTVV.